This T cell receptor beta chain was sequenced in a study of T cell repertoires in cytomegalovirus infection. TCRdb itself ran the reads through MiXCR, one entry per CDR3 protein. Of a few hundred thousand distinct CDR3 sequences listed, 30% to 35% were seen once; the top ten hold about a sixth. This CDR3 has 13 residues. The germline V gene has CDR1 SGHDT and CDR2 YYEEEE. The V gene lost 4 bases and the J gene lost 5 bases, with 10 bases spanning the gap. For this clonotype: The antigen remains undetermined.

This receptor was obtained from a human donor in good health (CMV status not recorded). Some clones in this sample may be carry-over from other donors' samples. The source was cultured PBMCs, collected from culture after CMV antigen stimulation. The chain employs TRBV5-6 and TRBJ2-1; D is undetermined. CDR3 bases: TGTGCCAGCAGCCGATTTGCACACAATGAGCAGTTCTTC. This codes for CASSRFAHNEQFF.